The sequence of this T cell receptor (beta chain) was determined in a study of human T cells and chemical hapten exposure (dated by TCRdb to about 2021). About the full investigation: For sensitization, 2% DPC in acetone was applied to an approximately 2 cm by approximately 2 cm area of upper inner arm skin. Throughout the approximately 23-week study period, patients were also given weekly therapeutic DPC doses on the scalp. The libraries were sequenced as a pool, and the TCR yield per sample differed mostly because of small variations in library volumes within the pool. For TCR sequencing, blood came from about 29 alopecia patients at anywhere from one to four time points (pre-sensitization, 2, 6 and 24 weeks). Blood was sampled from patients pre-sensitization (week 0) and at 2, 6 and about 24 weeks after DPC sensitization. The mostly female patient cohort included alopecia areata with under or over 50% scalp involvement, alopecia totalis and alopecia universalis. The study tracked peripheral blood TCR repertoire changes in vivo during primary and secondary sensitization to the hapten diphenylcyclopropenone (DPC) in alopecia patients. Patch testing on the upper back used Finn chambers containing 0.01% DPC, with scoring done after 6 days according to International Contact Dermatitis Research Group standards. What the work shows at the level of the full study, not this receptor alone: Alopecia, a presumed autoimmune disease, was present in all patients, so the immune response of the patients might differ from that of healthy individuals. The number of PT1 expanded TCRs positively correlated with patch test score, significant at thresholds 8, 16 and 32 but not 4. No change with DPC sensitization was found in the number of TCRs above 1 in 1000 frequency, and no evidence of global repertoire structure alterations was found. Significantly more large CDR3 similarity clusters were formed by expanded TCRs than by pre-sensitization or healthy control sets, consistent with antigen-driven responses. After repeated subsampling, the strength of the expansion versus patch-test correlation and the threshold at which it became significant changed.

The CDR3 runs 16 residues from the cysteine to the phenylalanine. This entry keeps only the CDR3 DNA: 48 bases, framed from base 1. The germline V and J ends show losses of 0 bases and 1 base respectively, and no gene match explains 5 bases of the junction. According to the germline V gene (reference sequence), CDR1 reads DFQATT and CDR2 reads SNEGSKA. Library method: RACE. Sequencing was carried out with a NextSeq 500. During library preparation, unique molecular identifiers were attached to individual cDNA molecules so that TCRs could be counted in a quantitative, reproducible way. From each blood RNA sample, both TCR alpha and TCR beta chains were sequenced. The original pipeline was this. A median of roughly 98,000 TCRs per sample was observed, with a range of roughly 23,224 to 700,000. V, J and CDR3 annotation of the TCR reads was performed with the Decombinator software suite. For the PS versus PT1 abundance plots, all samples were subsampled to the same number of TCRs (28,000). TCRs were defined as expanded if absent before sensitization and observed at least eight times at the 2-week time point. TCRdb applied fastp at Q25 and MiXCR to the public reads, then kept only in-frame beta chains. Entries that share a CDR3 protein sequence are merged under the most common genes and DNA. The authors' filters were not applied to this entry. The sample table records 35,000 to 45,000 distinct CDR3 sequences; around an eighth of these occur just once. The ten largest clonotypes hold 4.5% to 6% of the sample.

The sample's time point label is to be understood as: pre-sensitization, week 0. What this sample's treatment or condition label stands for: therapeutic diphenylcyclopropenone sensitization with weekly scalp DPC. At every patch-test visit, the blood draw took place before the patch test was put on. Patients were eligible if aged 18 to 70, diagnosed with alopecia and judged suitable for DPC therapy, and pregnant patients were excluded. Total RNA was extracted from unfractionated whole blood that had been collected in Tempus Blood RNA tubes. This clonotype was observed many times. No antigen is known for it. Base quality data are lacking; no much larger clone is found one base away.

The source of this sequence is a woman aged 25 to 45 with alopecia areata. Some clones in this sample may be carry-over from other donors' samples. The rearrangement combines TRBV20-1 with TRBJ2-2, and 7 junction bases match TRBD2. The sequencing used whole blood, collected in connection with sensitization to the hapten diphenylcyclopropenone (DPC). For the CDR3, the sequence is CSARDRVAGNTGELFF. The DNA is as follows: TGCAGTGCTAGAGATCGGGTAGCGGGGAACACCGGGGAGCTGTTTTTT.